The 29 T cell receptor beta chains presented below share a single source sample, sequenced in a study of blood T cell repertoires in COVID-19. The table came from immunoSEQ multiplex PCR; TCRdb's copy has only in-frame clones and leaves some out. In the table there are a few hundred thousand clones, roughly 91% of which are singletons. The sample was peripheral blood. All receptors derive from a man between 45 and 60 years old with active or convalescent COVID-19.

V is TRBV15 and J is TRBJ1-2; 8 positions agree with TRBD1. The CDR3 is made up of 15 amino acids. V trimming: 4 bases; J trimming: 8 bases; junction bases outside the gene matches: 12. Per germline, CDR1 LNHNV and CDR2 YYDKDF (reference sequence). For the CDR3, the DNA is TGTGCCACCAGCAAGCATCAAGCCGACAGGGGCGGCTACACCTTC. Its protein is CATSKHQADRGGYTF.

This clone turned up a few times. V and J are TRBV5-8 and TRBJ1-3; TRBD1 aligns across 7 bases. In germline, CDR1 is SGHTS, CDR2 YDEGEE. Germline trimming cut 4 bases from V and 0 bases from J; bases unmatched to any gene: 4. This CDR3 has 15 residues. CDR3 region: CASSRGTDSGNTIYF. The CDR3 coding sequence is TGTGCCAGCAGCCGGGGGACAGACTCTGGAAACACCATATATTTT.

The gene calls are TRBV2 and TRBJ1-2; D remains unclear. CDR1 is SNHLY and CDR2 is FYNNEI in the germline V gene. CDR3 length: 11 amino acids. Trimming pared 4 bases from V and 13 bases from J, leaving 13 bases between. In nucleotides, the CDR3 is TGTGCCAGCAGTGGAGAGGGCTCGTTCACCTTC. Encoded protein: CASSGEGSFTF.

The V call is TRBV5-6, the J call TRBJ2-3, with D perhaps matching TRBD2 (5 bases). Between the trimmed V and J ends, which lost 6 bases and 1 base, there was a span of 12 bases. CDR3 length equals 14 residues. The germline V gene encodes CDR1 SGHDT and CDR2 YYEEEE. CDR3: CASTVFGGTDTQYF. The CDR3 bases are TGTGCCAGCACCGTATTCGGGGGCACAGATACGCAGTATTTT.

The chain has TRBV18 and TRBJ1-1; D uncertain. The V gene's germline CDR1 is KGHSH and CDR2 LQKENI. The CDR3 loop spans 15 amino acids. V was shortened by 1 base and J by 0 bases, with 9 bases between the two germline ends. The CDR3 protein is CASSPRRGLNTEAFF. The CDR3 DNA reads TGTGCCAGCTCACCACGGCGGGGATTGAACACTGAAGCTTTCTTT.

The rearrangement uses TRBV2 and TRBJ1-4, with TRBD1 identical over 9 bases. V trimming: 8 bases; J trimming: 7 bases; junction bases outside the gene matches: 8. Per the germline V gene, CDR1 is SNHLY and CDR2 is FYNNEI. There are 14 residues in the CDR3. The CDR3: CASRTTGGSEKLFF. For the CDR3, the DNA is TGTGCCAGCCGTACTACAGGGGGCAGTGAAAAACTGTTTTTT.

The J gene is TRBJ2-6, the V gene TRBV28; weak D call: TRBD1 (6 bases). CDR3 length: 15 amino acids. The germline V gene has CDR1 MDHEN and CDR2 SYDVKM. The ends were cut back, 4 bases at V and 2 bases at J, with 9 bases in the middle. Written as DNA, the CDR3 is TGTGCCAGCAGTTCCTCAGGGGCTGGGGCCAACGTCCTGACTTTC. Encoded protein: CASSSSGAGANVLTF.

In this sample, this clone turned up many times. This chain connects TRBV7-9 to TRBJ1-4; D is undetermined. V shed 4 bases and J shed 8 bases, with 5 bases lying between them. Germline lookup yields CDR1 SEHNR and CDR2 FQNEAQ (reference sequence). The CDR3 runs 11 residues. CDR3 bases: TGTGCCAGCAGCTCTGCGGAAAAACTGTTTTTT. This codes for CASSSAEKLFF.

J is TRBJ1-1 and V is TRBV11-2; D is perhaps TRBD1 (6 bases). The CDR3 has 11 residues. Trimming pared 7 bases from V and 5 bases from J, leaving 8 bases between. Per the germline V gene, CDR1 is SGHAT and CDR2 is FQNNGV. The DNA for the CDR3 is TGTGCCAGCACCCAGGGGACTGAAGCTTTCTTT. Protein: CASTQGTEAFF.

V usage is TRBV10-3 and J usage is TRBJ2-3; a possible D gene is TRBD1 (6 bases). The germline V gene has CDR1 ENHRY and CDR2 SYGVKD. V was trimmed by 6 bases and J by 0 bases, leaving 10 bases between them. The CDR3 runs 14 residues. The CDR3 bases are TGTGCCATCAGGGACAGTACTAGCACAGATACGCAGTATTTT. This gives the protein CAIRDSTSTDTQYF.

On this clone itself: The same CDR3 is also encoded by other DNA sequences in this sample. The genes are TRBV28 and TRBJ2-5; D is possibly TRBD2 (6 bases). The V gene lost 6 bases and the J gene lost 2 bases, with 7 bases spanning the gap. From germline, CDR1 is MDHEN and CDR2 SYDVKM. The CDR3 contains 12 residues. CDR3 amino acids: CASRRGQETQYF. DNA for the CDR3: TGTGCCAGCAGACGGGGGCAAGAGACCCAGTACTTC.

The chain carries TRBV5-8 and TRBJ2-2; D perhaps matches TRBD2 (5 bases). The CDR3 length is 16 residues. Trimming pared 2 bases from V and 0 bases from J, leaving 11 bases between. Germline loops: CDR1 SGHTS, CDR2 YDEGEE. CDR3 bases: TGTGCCAGCAGCTTTCGTCTAGCACCGAACACCGGGGAGCTGTTTTTT. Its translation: CASSFRLAPNTGELFF. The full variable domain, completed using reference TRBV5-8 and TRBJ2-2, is EAGVTQSPTHLIKTRGQQATLRCSPISGHTSVYWYQQALGLGLQFLLWYDEGEERNRGNFPPRFSGRQFPNYSSELNVNALELEDSALYLCASSFRLAPNTGELFFGEGSRLTVL.

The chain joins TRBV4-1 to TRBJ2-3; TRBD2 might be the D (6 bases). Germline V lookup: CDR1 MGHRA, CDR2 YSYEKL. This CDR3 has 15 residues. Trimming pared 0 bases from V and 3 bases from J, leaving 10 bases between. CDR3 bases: TGCGCCAGCAGCCAAGATCCCGGGGGAACAGATACGCAGTATTTT. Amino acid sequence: CASSQDPGGTDTQYF.

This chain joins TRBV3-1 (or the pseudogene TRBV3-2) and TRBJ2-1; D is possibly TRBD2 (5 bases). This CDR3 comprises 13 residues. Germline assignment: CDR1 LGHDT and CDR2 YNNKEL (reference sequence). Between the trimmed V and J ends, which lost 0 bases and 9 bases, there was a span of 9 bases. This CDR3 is CASSQEGGSEQFF. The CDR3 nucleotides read TGTGCCAGCAGCCAAGAAGGTGGGAGTGAGCAGTTCTTC.

CDR3 amino acids: CASGQTGDTEAFF. DNA of the CDR3: TGTGCCAGCGGACAGACAGGGGACACTGAAGCTTTCTTT. The chain is built from TRBV6-5 and TRBJ1-1; 8 bases are a match to TRBD1. The J segment lost 3 bases and the V segment lost 8 bases, leaving 5 bases of the junction unmatched. This CDR3 has 13 amino acids. Germline V gives CDR1 MNHEY, CDR2 SVGAGI.

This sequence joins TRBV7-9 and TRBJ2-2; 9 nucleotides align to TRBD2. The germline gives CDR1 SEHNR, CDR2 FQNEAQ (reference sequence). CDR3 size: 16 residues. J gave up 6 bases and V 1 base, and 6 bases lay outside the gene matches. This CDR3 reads CASSLVAGGPSGELFF. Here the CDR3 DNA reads TGTGCCAGCAGCTTAGTTGCGGGAGGGCCGTCCGGGGAGCTGTTTTTT.

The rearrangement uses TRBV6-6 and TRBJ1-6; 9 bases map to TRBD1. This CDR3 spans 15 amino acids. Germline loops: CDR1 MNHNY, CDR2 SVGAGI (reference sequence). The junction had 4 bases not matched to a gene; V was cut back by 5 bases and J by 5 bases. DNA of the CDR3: TGTGCCAGCAGTCGGACAGGGGAAGATAATTCACCCCTCCACTTT. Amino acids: CASSRTGEDNSPLHF.

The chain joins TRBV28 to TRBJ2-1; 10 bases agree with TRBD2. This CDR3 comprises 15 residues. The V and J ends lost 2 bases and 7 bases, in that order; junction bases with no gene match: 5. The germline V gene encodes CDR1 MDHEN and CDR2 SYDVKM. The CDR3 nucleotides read TGTGCCAGCAGTTTAATAGCGGGAGGAAAAAATGAGCAGTTCTTC. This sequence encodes CASSLIAGGKNEQFF.

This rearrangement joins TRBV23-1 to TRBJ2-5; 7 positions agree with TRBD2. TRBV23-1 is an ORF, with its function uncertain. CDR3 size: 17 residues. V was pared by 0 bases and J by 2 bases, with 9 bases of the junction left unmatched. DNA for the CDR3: TGCGCCAGCAGTCAATCAGAGCGGGGACGGTCTCAAGAGACCCAGTACTTC. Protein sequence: CASSQSERGRSQETQYF.

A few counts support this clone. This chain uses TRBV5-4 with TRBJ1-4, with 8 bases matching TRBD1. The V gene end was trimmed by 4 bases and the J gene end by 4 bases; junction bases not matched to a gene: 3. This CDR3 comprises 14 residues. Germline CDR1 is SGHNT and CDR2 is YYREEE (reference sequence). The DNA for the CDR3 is TGTGCCAGCAGCGCGGGACAGGTTAATGAAAAACTGTTTTTT. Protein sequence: CASSAGQVNEKLFF.

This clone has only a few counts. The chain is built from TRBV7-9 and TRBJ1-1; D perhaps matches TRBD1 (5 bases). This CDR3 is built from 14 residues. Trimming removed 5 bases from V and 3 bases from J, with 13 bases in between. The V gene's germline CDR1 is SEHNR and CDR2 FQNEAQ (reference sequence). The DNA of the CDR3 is TGTGCCAGCAGCCCACCTGACAGTTACACTGAAGCTTTCTTT. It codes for CASSPPDSYTEAFF.

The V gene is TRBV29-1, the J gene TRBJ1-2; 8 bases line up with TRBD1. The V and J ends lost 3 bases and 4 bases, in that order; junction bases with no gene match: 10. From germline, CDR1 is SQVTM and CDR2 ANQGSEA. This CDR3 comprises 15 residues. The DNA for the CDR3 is TGCAGCGTTGAGGGACAGGTCGACCTCTCCTATGGCTACACCTTC. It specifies CSVEGQVDLSYGYTF.

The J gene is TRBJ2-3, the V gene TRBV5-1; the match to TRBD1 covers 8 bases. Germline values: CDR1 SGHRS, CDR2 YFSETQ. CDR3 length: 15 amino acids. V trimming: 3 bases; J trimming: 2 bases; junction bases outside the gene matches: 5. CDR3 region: CASSSGQEFTDTQYF. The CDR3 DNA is TGCGCCAGCAGCTCGGGACAGGAGTTCACAGATACGCAGTATTTT.

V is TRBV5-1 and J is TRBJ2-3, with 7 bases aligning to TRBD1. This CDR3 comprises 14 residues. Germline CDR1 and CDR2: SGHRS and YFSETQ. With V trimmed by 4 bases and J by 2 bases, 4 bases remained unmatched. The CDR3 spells CASSPGQVTDTQYF. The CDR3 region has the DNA TGCGCCAGCAGCCCCGGACAGGTCACAGATACGCAGTATTTT.

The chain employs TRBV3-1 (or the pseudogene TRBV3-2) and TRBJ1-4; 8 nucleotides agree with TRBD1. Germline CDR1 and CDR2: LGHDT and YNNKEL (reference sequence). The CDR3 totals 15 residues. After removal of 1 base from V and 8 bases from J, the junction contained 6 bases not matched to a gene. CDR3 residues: CASSQVRTGREKLFF. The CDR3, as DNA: TGTGCCAGCAGCCAAGTTAGGACAGGGAGGGAAAAACTGTTTTTT.

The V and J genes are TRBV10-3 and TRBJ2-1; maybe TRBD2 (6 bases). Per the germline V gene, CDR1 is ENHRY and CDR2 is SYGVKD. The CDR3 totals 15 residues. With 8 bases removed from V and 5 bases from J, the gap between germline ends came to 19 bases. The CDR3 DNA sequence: TGTGCCATCTCAGGTTCGGGGGAGAAGGACAATGAGCAGTTCTTC. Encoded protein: CAISGSGEKDNEQFF.

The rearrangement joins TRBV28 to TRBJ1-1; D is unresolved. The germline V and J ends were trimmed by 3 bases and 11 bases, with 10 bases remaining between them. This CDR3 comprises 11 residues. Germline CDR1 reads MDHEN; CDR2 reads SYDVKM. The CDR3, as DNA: TGTGCCAGCAGTTTTTTCCATGTGGCTTTCTTT. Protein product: CASSFFHVAFF.

In DNA, the CDR3 is TGTGCCTGGAGTTCAACAGGGGTGGGTCAGCCCCAGCATTTT. It translates to CAWSSTGVGQPQHF. J is TRBJ1-5 and V is TRBV30, with 7 bases matching TRBD1. The CDR3 runs to 14 residues. After removal of 2 bases from V and 6 bases from J, the junction contained 7 bases not matched to a gene. Looked up from germline, CDR1 is GTSNPN and CDR2 is SVGIG (reference sequence).

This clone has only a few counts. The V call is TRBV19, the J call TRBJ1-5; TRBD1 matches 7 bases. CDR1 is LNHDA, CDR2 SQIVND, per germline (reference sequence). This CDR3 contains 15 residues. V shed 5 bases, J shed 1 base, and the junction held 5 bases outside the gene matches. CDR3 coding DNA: TGTGCCAGTAGTCCCACAGGGGTCAGCAATCAGCCCCAGCATTTT. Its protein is CASSPTGVSNQPQHF.